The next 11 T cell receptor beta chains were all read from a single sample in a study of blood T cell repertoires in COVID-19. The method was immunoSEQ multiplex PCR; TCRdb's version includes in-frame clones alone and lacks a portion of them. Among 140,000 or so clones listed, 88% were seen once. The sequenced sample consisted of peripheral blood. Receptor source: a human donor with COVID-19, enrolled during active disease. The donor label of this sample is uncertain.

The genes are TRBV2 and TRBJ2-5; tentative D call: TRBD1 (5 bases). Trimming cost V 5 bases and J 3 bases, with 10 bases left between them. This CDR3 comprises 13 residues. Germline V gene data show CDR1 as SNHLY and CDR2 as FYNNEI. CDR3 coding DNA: TGTGCCAGCAGTTGGGGCGCGGAAGAGACCCAGTACTTC. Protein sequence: CASSWGAEETQYF.

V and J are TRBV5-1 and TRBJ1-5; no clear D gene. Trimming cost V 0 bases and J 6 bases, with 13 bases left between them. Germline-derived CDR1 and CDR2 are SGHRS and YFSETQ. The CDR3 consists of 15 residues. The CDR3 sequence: CASSLDTARSQPQHF. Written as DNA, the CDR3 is TGCGCCAGCAGCTTGGATACAGCTCGCAGTCAGCCCCAGCATTTT.

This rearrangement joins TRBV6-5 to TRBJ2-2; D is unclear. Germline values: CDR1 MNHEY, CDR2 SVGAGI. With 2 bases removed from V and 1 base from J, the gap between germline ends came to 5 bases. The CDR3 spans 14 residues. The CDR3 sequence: CASSYGGNTGELFF. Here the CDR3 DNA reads TGTGCCAGCAGTTACGGCGGGAACACCGGGGAGCTGTTTTTT.

DNA of the CDR3: TGTGCCAGCAGCTTCGGACAGCGTGGCTACACCTTC. Protein sequence: CASSFGQRGYTF. The chain employs TRBV5-5 and TRBJ1-2; D is perhaps TRBD1 (6 bases). This CDR3 is 12 amino acids long. The germline gives CDR1 SGHKS, CDR2 YYEKEE (reference sequence). V lost 2 bases to trimming and J lost 7 bases, with 9 bases between them.

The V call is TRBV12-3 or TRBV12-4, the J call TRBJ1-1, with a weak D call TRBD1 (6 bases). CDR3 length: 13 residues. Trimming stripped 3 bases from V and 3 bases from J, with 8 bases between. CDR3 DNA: TGTGCCAGCAGTTTGGGACAATACACTGAAGCTTTCTTT. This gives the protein CASSLGQYTEAFF.

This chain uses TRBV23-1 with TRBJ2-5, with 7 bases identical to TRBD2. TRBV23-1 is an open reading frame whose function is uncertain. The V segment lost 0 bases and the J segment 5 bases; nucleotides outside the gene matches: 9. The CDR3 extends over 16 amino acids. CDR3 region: CASSQSPIVGGETQYF. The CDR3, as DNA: TGCGCCAGCAGTCAATCCCCAATCGTCGGGGGGGAGACCCAGTACTTC.

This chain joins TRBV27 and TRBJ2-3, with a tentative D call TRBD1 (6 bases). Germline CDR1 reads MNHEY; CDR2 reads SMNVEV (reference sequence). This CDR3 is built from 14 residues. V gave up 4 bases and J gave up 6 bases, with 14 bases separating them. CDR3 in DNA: TGTGCCAGCAGTTCCCCCAGGGGCTCCGATACGCAGTATTTT. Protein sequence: CASSSPRGSDTQYF.

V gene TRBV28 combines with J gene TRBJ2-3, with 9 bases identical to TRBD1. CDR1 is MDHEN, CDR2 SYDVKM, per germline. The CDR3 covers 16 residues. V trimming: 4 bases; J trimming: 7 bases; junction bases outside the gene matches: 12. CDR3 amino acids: CASSSQGQGISNTQYF. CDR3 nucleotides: TGTGCCAGCAGTTCTCAGGGACAGGGAATCTCGAATACGCAGTATTTT.

The CDR3 here is CASSYRRSSYEQYF. The CDR3 DNA sequence: TGTGCCAGCAGCTACAGGAGAAGCTCCTACGAGCAGTACTTC. The chain has TRBV11-1 and TRBJ2-7; D is possibly TRBD1 (5 bases). The CDR3 length is 14 residues. V was trimmed by 4 bases and J by 0 bases, leaving 10 bases between them. CDR1 SGHAT and CDR2 FQDESV come from the germline V gene (reference sequence).

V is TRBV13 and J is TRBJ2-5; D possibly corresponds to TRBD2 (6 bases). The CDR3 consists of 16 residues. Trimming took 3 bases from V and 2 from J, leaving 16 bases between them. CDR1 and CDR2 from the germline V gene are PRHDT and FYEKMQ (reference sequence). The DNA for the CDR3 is TGTGCCAGCAGCTTCCTTTCGGAGGGGAGGCAAGAGACCCAGTACTTC. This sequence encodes CASSFLSEGRQETQYF.

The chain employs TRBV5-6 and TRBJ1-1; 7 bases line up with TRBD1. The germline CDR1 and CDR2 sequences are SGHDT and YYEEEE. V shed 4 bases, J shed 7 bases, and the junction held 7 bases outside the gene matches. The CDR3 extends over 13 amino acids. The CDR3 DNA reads TGTGCCAGCAGCCGGGACAGCTTTTTTGAAGCTTTCTTT. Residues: CASSRDSFFEAFF.